This T cell receptor (beta chain) was recovered during a study of blood T cell repertoires in COVID-19. Sequencing was performed with immunoSEQ multiplex PCR; in TCRdb, only in-frame clones are kept and a portion is missing. The table lists approximately 320,000 clones, 80% to 90% of them singletons. Sample: PBMCs or T cells enriched from blood (not recorded which). The receptor was isolated from a woman under 30 who had recovered from COVID-19.

For the CDR3, the DNA is TGCAGCGTTGATGGAGGGACAGGGGGCACAGATACGCAGTATTTT. The encoded protein is CSVDGGTGGTDTQYF. V is TRBV29-1 and J is TRBJ2-3, with TRBD1 matching over 10 bases. CDR1 is SQVTM, CDR2 ANQGSEA, per germline. J lost 1 base, V lost 3 bases, and 4 bases had no gene match. The CDR3 has 15 amino acids.